These 32 T cell receptor beta chains were sequenced from one sample in a study of OX40 agonist ivuxolimab in advanced cancers. Only in-frame clones appear in the TCRdb table, and some are missing; sequencing was by immunoSEQ multiplex PCR. Of roughly 100,000 clones listed, about 90% were seen once; the top ten hold about 1.5%. Sequences were derived from CD4+ or CD8+ T cells sorted from blood, sampled in a trial of the OX40 agonist ivuxolimab. These receptors all stem from an adult with an advanced solid tumor such as melanoma, head and neck, liver or kidney cancer.

V usage is TRBV11-2 and J usage is TRBJ2-1; D uncertain. CDR1 is SGHAT and CDR2 is FQNNGV in the germline V gene. The CDR3 totals 13 residues. The germline V and J ends were trimmed by 5 bases and 1 base, with 6 bases remaining between them. The DNA of the CDR3 is TGTGCCAGCAGCCTAAATTCCTACAATGAGCAGTTCTTC. Protein sequence: CASSLNSYNEQFF.

The chain has TRBV10-3 and TRBJ1-2, with 7 bases matching TRBD1. Germline CDR1 and CDR2: ENHRY and SYGVKD. With 10 bases clipped from V and 2 bases from J, the junction kept 7 bases outside the gene matches. The CDR3 runs to 13 residues. This chain's CDR3 is CATWGQSNYGYTF. CDR3 in DNA: TGTGCCACCTGGGGACAGAGCAACTATGGCTACACCTTC.

The chain employs TRBV7-2 and TRBJ1-2, with TRBD1 matching over 7 bases. In germline, CDR1 is SGHTA, CDR2 FQGNSA. This CDR3 has 13 residues. J gave up 3 bases and V 5 bases, and 3 bases lay outside the gene matches. The CDR3 here is CASSRDRDYGYTF. The CDR3 DNA is TGTGCCAGCAGCCGCGACAGGGACTATGGCTACACCTTC.

The sample holds one count of this clone. This chain joins TRBV7-9 and TRBJ1-1; possible D gene TRBD1, 5 bases. This CDR3 comprises 12 residues. V gave up 4 bases and J gave up 8 bases, with 11 bases separating them. Germline V gene sequence: CDR1 SEHNR, CDR2 FQNEAQ (reference sequence). As DNA, the CDR3 is TGTGCCAGCAGCTCCTACAGGTCCGAAGCTTTCTTT. Amino acid sequence: CASSSYRSEAFF.

Comments on this clone: Other DNA sequences of this sample code for an identical CDR3. The chain carries TRBV5-1 and TRBJ1-1; 7 bases line up with TRBD1. The ends lost 2 bases at V and 3 bases at J; junction bases unmatched: 1. Germline CDR1 is SGHRS and CDR2 is YFSETQ. The CDR3 totals 13 residues. The CDR3 here is CASSLTGDTEAFF. For the CDR3, the DNA is TGCGCCAGCAGCTTAACAGGGGACACTGAAGCTTTCTTT.

CDR3 sequence reads: CASSRAGGQQETQYF. The CDR3 region has the DNA TGTGCCAGCAGCCGGGCAGGAGGGCAACAAGAGACCCAGTACTTC. J is TRBJ2-5 and V is TRBV7-2; a weak D match, TRBD2 (6 bases). This CDR3 region has 15 residues. V shed 5 bases and J shed 2 bases, with 15 bases lying between them. Germline CDR1 SGHTA, CDR2 FQGNSA.

The chain has TRBV28 and TRBJ1-5; the D gene is possibly TRBD1 (5 bases). V gave up 7 bases and J gave up 4 bases, with 11 bases separating them. Germline V lookup: CDR1 MDHEN, CDR2 SYDVKM. This CDR3 comprises 13 residues. This chain's CDR3 is CASIRGDNQPQHF. The CDR3 coding sequence is TGTGCCAGCATAAGGGGTGATAATCAGCCCCAGCATTTT.

This chain connects TRBV18 to TRBJ2-2; TRBD2 aligns across 7 bases. Germline trimming cut 3 bases from V and 7 bases from J; bases unmatched to any gene: 5. This CDR3 contains 14 residues. Per germline, CDR1 KGHSH and CDR2 LQKENI. The DNA for the CDR3 is TGTGCCAGCTCACCCGGCCGGGAGGTCGGGGAGCTGTTTTTT. This translates into CASSPGREVGELFF.

The rearrangement joins TRBV6-1 to TRBJ2-4; D not certain. The CDR3 runs 10 residues. Germline CDR1 is MNHNS and CDR2 is SASEGT. In nucleotides, the CDR3 is TGTGCTAGTGGAGAGGACATTCAGTACTTC. Translated, it gives CASGEDIQYF.

The rearrangement joins TRBV7-9 to TRBJ1-1; TRBD1 matches at 8 bases. The CDR3 has 14 residues. Germline V lookup: CDR1 SEHNR, CDR2 FQNEAQ (reference sequence). J was trimmed by 3 bases and V by 5 bases; bases with no gene match: 5. The CDR3 is CASSPTGEDTEAFF. In DNA, the CDR3 is TGTGCCAGCAGCCCGACAGGGGAGGACACTGAAGCTTTCTTT.

The CDR3 sequence: CASNQRSRGQPQHF. CDR3 sequence (DNA): TGTGCCAGCAACCAGCGGTCCCGGGGTCAGCCCCAGCATTTT. V usage is TRBV6-1 and J usage is TRBJ1-5, with D hard to call. V dropped 7 bases and J dropped 6 bases, with 16 bases sitting between them. CDR1 and CDR2 from the germline V gene are MNHNS and SASEGT. The CDR3 runs to 14 residues.

The chain is built from TRBV11-1 and TRBJ2-5; 7 bases line up with TRBD1. The CDR3 spans 13 residues. V shed 5 bases and J 3 bases; nucleotides not matched to a gene: 3. From germline, CDR1 is SGHAT and CDR2 FQDESV (reference sequence). As DNA, the CDR3 is TGTGCCAGCAGCCAAGACAGGGAAGAGACCCAGTACTTC. This codes for CASSQDREETQYF.

V usage is TRBV2 and J usage is TRBJ1-4; 12 bases are shared with TRBD1. Looked up from germline, CDR1 is SNHLY and CDR2 is FYNNEI. Losses at the gene ends were 5 bases for V and 8 bases for J; bases not matched to a gene: 6. The CDR3 is made up of 15 amino acids. The CDR3 sequence is CASSRDRGQQEKLFF. As DNA, the CDR3 is TGTGCCAGCAGTCGGGACAGGGGGCAGCAGGAAAAACTGTTTTTT.

The gene calls are TRBV7-2 and TRBJ2-6; D unresolved. The CDR3 loop spans 15 amino acids. From germline, CDR1 is SGHTA and CDR2 FQGNSA. With 6 bases removed from V and 0 bases from J, the gap between germline ends came to 9 bases. DNA of the CDR3: TGTGCCAGCAGAAGACCAGGCTCTGGGGCCAACGTCCTGACTTTC. Amino acid sequence: CASRRPGSGANVLTF.

The chain recombines TRBV7-6 with TRBJ2-7, with D possibly TRBD2 on 5 matching bases. The CDR3 length is 13 residues. Trimming stripped 5 bases from V and 0 bases from J, with 8 bases between. Germline V gives CDR1 SGHVS, CDR2 FNYEAQ. The CDR3 region is CASSRGSSYEQYF. In DNA, the CDR3 is TGTGCCAGCAGCAGAGGGAGCTCCTACGAGCAGTACTTC.

The rearrangement joins TRBV5-4 to TRBJ2-1; 13 nucleotides line up with TRBD2. This CDR3 is 16 amino acids long. J lost 8 bases, V lost 5 bases, and 10 bases had no gene match. In germline, CDR1 is SGHNT, CDR2 YYREEE (reference sequence). This CDR3 reads CASRPMGLAGTDEQFF. The CDR3 bases are TGTGCCAGCAGACCGATGGGACTAGCGGGAACGGATGAGCAGTTCTTC.

V gene TRBV6-6 combines with J gene TRBJ2-1; 15 nucleotides line up with TRBD2. This CDR3 is built from 16 residues. After removal of 5 bases from V and 8 bases from J, the junction contained 7 bases not matched to a gene. Germline V CDR1 and CDR2: MNHNY, SVGAGI (reference sequence). The CDR3 coding sequence is TGTGCCAGCAGTGGGACTAGCGGGAGGAGGTCCCATGAGCAGTTCTTC. It is translated as CASSGTSGRRSHEQFF.

CDR3 in DNA: TGTGCCAGCAGCCAAGATCATAGCGCGAACACCGGGGAGCTGTTTTTT. This encodes CASSQDHSANTGELFF. The rearrangement links TRBV4-2 to TRBJ2-2; tentative D call: TRBD2 (5 bases). The CDR3 spans 16 residues. CDR1 is LGHNA and CDR2 is YNFKEQ in the germline V gene. V dropped 0 bases and J dropped 0 bases, with 8 bases sitting between them.

V and J are TRBV6-6 and TRBJ1-1, with a tentative D call TRBD1 (5 bases). The CDR3 extends over 14 amino acids. From germline, CDR1 is MNHNY and CDR2 SVGAGI (reference sequence). Trimming stripped 6 bases from V and 1 base from J, with 12 bases between. The CDR3 DNA is TGTGCCAGCAGATCGACAGCCCAGAACACTGAAGCTTTCTTT. This translates into CASRSTAQNTEAFF.

The J gene is TRBJ2-5, the V gene TRBV7-2, with D perhaps matching TRBD1 or TRBD2 (5 bases each). The germline gives CDR1 SGHTA, CDR2 FQGNSA. Trimming removed 7 bases from V and 3 bases from J, with 12 bases in between. The CDR3 covers 13 residues. In nucleotides, the CDR3 is TGTGCCAGCACTCTGGGACCAAAAGAGACCCAGTACTTC. This sequence encodes CASTLGPKETQYF. The full variable domain, in which reference TRBV7-2 and TRBJ2-5 provide the parts outside the CDR3, is GAGVSQSPSNKVTEKGKDVELRCDPISGHTALYWYRQSLGQGLEFLIYFQGNSAPDKSGLPSDRFSAERTGGSVSTLTIQRTQQEDSAVYLCASTLGPKETQYFGPGTRLLVL.

The chain couples TRBV21-1 to TRBJ2-5; the D segment call TRBD1 is taken from the table without a DNA check. TRBV21-1 is an annotated pseudogene. The CDR3 extends over 16 amino acids. This CDR3 is CASSSPGQKDPETQYF. CDR3 DNA: TGTGCCAGCAGCAGCCCGGGACAGAAAGATCCGGAGACCCAGTACTTC.

This rearrangement joins TRBV5-1 to TRBJ2-1; 8 nucleotides align to TRBD2. This CDR3 is 15 amino acids long. The germline CDR1 and CDR2 sequences are SGHRS and YFSETQ. Trimming removed 3 bases from V and 7 bases from J; junction bases left unmatched: 9. CDR3 in DNA: TGCGCCAGCAGCTCGGGACTAGATAGTTTTAATGAGCAGTTCTTC. Translating gives CASSSGLDSFNEQFF.

V is TRBV19 and J is TRBJ1-1; unclear D gene. Trimming removed 7 bases at V and 1 base at J, with 7 bases between. Germline loops: CDR1 LNHDA, CDR2 SQIVND (reference sequence). This CDR3 is 12 amino acids long. CDR3 amino acids: CASTGSNTEAFF. CDR3 sequence (DNA): TGTGCCAGTACGGGATCGAACACTGAAGCTTTCTTT.

This chain uses TRBV4-1 with TRBJ2-2; 8 nucleotides line up with TRBD1. The trim removed 1 base at V and 1 base at J, leaving 5 bases unmatched. Germline V gene lookup returns CDR1 MGHRA and CDR2 YSYEKL. The CDR3 covers 17 residues. CDR3 sequence (DNA): TGCGCCAGCAGCCAAGGCAGGGGGCGCTGGAACACCGGGGAGCTGTTTTTT. Amino acid sequence: CASSQGRGRWNTGELFF.

The rearrangement links TRBV7-9 to TRBJ2-1; no clear D. The V end lost 1 base, the J end lost 6 bases, and 7 bases lay between the germline ends. The CDR3 spans 13 residues. Per germline, CDR1 SEHNR and CDR2 FQNEAQ (reference sequence). The CDR3 here is CASSLVPGNEQFF. CDR3 DNA sequence: TGTGCCAGCAGCTTAGTTCCGGGCAATGAGCAGTTCTTC. Using reference TRBV7-9 and TRBJ2-1 for the parts outside the CDR3, the full variable domain is DTGVSQNPRHKITKRGQNVTFRCDPISEHNRLYWYRQTLGQGPEFLTYFQNEAQLEKSRLLSDRFSAERPKGSFSTLEIQRTEQGDSAMYLCASSLVPGNEQFFGPGTRLTVL.

The J gene is TRBJ2-7, the V gene TRBV7-6; D may be TRBD1 (6 bases). Germline-derived CDR1 and CDR2 are SGHVS and FNYEAQ. V lost 5 bases to trimming and J lost 6 bases, with 17 bases between them. The CDR3 runs to 14 residues. The CDR3 DNA is TGTGCCAGCAGCCCCTTTGGGAGCAGGGGCGAGCAGTACTTC. Its translation: CASSPFGSRGEQYF.

This clone appeared once. The chain has TRBV19 and TRBJ2-2; D call uncertain. V gave up 0 bases and J gave up 4 bases, with 6 bases separating them. The CDR3 is made up of 14 amino acids. Germline values: CDR1 LNHDA, CDR2 SQIVND (reference sequence). CDR3 protein: CASSIEATTGELFF. Written as DNA, the CDR3 is TGTGCCAGTAGTATAGAAGCAACCACCGGGGAGCTGTTTTTT.

The chain has TRBV5-4 and TRBJ1-2, with a possible D match to TRBD1 (5 bases). Germline loops: CDR1 SGHNT, CDR2 YYREEE (reference sequence). The CDR3 runs to 15 residues. With 4 bases removed from V and 3 bases from J, the gap between germline ends came to 16 bases. The CDR3 nucleotides read TGTGCCAGCAGCCTCGGGACGGCAACGGACTATGGCTACACCTTC. Amino acid sequence: CASSLGTATDYGYTF.

The rearrangement uses TRBV5-6 and TRBJ2-2; D uncertain. This CDR3 contains 15 residues. Deletions cut 5 bases from V and 5 bases from J, with 16 bases between. Germline values: CDR1 SGHDT, CDR2 YYEEEE. The CDR3 region is CASRFRTGWTGELFF. CDR3 DNA: TGTGCCAGCAGATTTAGGACGGGTTGGACCGGGGAGCTGTTTTTT.

V gene TRBV19 combines with J gene TRBJ1-5; TRBD1 aligns across 7 bases. Germline V gene sequence: CDR1 LNHDA, CDR2 SQIVND (reference sequence). The trim removed 3 bases at V and 4 bases at J, leaving 3 bases unmatched. This CDR3 region has 14 residues. CDR3 sequence (DNA): TGTGCCAGTAGTATTGAACAGGGGAATCAGCCCCAGCATTTT. This sequence encodes CASSIEQGNQPQHF.

The chain links TRBV7-9 to TRBJ1-2, with D uncertain. V was pared by 10 bases and J by 8 bases, with 17 bases between. Germline V lookup: CDR1 SEHNR, CDR2 FQNEAQ (reference sequence). The CDR3 runs to 12 residues. The DNA for the CDR3 is TGTGCCACCGATCCCCCAAGGACGGGCTACACCTTC. This translates into CATDPPRTGYTF.

The chain employs TRBV29-1 and TRBJ2-3; 14 bases match TRBD2. The junction had 6 bases not matched to a gene; V was cut back by 3 bases and J by 1 base. This CDR3 comprises 17 residues. Germline values: CDR1 SQVTM, CDR2 ANQGSEA. The DNA for the CDR3 is TGCAGCGTTGACCCGGGACTAGCGGGAGTAGGCACAGATACGCAGTATTTT. Protein sequence: CSVDPGLAGVGTDTQYF.